The rows below give T cell receptor beta chains drawn from one sample of a study of blood T cell repertoires in COVID-19. The table came from immunoSEQ multiplex PCR; TCRdb's copy has only in-frame clones and leaves some out. Of about 230,000 clones in the sample, roughly nine tenths were seen once. Sequencing was done on a sample of peripheral blood. These receptors were taken from a woman aged 18-30 years who had recovered from COVID-19. CDR3s leave out the opening cysteine and the closing phenylalanine or tryptophan. The listing skips clone size in some rows; elsewhere it reads once, few, many or a size class.

V	J	size	CDR3
TRBV9	TRBJ2-5	.	ASSVGTSGTQETQY
TRBV19	TRBJ2-5	once	ASSKGKQETQY
TRBV9	TRBJ1-3	.	ASSWGGSGNTIY
TRBV4-1	TRBJ2-7	.	ASSQTGLAGDEQY
TRBV19	TRBJ2-7	.	ASSVTGTGVSYEQY
TRBV6-2/TRBV6-3	TRBJ2-7	.	ASSAPFRDYQTEQY
TRBV5-4	TRBJ2-7	.	ASSPGGVPYEQY
TRBV5-1	TRBJ2-3	.	ASSLALAGVSRVDTQY
TRBV19	TRBJ1-5	.	ASSPRTGTGNQPQH
TRBV5-6	TRBJ1-2	.	ASSHQGGLGYT
TRBV20-1	TRBJ2-7	.	SAPTSSEQY
TRBV19	TRBJ1-6	.	ASSEDRNSPLH
TRBV5-6	TRBJ1-5	once	ASSLQFNQPQH
TRBV6-4	TRBJ2-2	.	ASRGQGDTGELF
TRBV5-1	TRBJ2-5	.	ASTMRRGQETQY
TRBV19	TRBJ2-3	.	ASSNPGGVILTDTQY
TRBV11-1	TRBJ2-3	.	ASSTRSGGDDTQY
TRBV18	TRBJ2-1	.	ASSHRQGLDEQF
TRBV6-5	TRBJ2-1	.	ASRTGTGEQF
TRBV9	TRBJ1-1	.	ASSVGQGFEAF
TRBV2	TRBJ2-3	once	ASRTGGSSTDTQY
TRBV25-1	TRBJ1-2	.	ASSVGAGMGYT
TRBV4-3	TRBJ1-1	.	ASSPQKDRGQAF
TRBV5-1	TRBJ1-1	.	ASSLEGTNTEAF
TRBV6-5	TRBJ1-2	.	ASSRGPLSGYT
TRBV20-1	TRBJ2-5	.	SASKGTTTGETQY
TRBV2	TRBJ2-5	.	ASSLSPGETQY
TRBV7-9	TRBJ2-1	once	ASSLLVPGTHNNEQF
TRBV18	TRBJ2-1	.	ASSPANEQF
TRBV14	TRBJ2-1	.	ASSQSVGLADNEQF
TRBV7-2	TRBJ1-3	.	ASSLGTAGNTIY
TRBV6-5	TRBJ1-5	.	ASSYDGRVGQPQH
TRBV30	TRBJ2-4	few	AWSRRTSDIQY
TRBV18	TRBJ1-1	.	ASSPDSLPVGAF
TRBV7-3	TRBJ1-2	.	ASSPVLLGSIYGYT
TRBV20-1	TRBJ1-2	.	SASSYGYT
TRBV6-1	TRBJ1-2	.	ASSEQGPLYGYT
TRBV28	TRBJ1-5	.	ASSLDQPQH
TRBV30	TRBJ2-3	.	ASTGDLITDTQY
TRBV6-4	TRBJ1-1	.	ASSALLNTEAF
TRBV9	TRBJ2-4	.	ASSPTIAGAKNIQY